There are many counts of the clone carrying this T cell receptor beta chain. What it recognizes is unknown. A template switching step contributed a universal primer site, while unique molecular identifiers were present in the cDNA. TCRdb passed the 5' RACE reads through MiXCR, listing each CDR3 protein once. The data hold approximately 700,000 distinct CDR3 sequences, with roughly 6% observed a single time. The data were taken from a study of identical twins. Findings and caveats of the study: Researchers caution that invariant MAIT and iNKT cells could partly confound zero-insertion analyses.

Trimming pared 5 bases from V and 8 bases from J, leaving 20 bases between. Looked up from germline, CDR1 is SGHAT and CDR2 is FQDESV (reference sequence). The CDR3 extends over 15 amino acids. The V gene is TRBV11-1, the J gene TRBJ2-3, with a tentative D call TRBD2 (5 bases). This clonotype originated in a man aged 18 to 35 in good health. The sample comprised naive T cells sorted from blood. Here the CDR3 DNA reads TGTGCCAGCAGCGCCACGGACTCGTTAGGTTTTACGCAGTATTTT. This sequence encodes CASSATDSLGFTQYF.